This TCR beta chain was found in a study of cytomegalovirus exposure and HLA in healthy donors. Germline trimming cut 4 bases from V and 1 base from J; bases unmatched to any gene: 6. Germline V gives CDR1 LNHDA, CDR2 SQIVND (reference sequence). The CDR3 is 16 residues long. A multiplex PCR was run with 60 Vbeta primers and 13 Jbeta primers. Sequenced by immunoSEQ multiplex PCR; TCRdb stores in-frame clones only, minus some. The sample shows around 170,000 clones, about 79% of them seen only once. The chain employs TRBV19 and TRBJ1-1; the match to TRBD1 covers 10 bases. The sequencing sample was made of PBMCs. The sequence derives from a man between 18 and 29 years old in good health and CMV-seronegative. CDR3 sequence (DNA): TGTGCCAGTAGTACCGGGACAGGGGCCCCGAACACTGAAGCTTTCTTT. Its protein product is CASSTGTGAPNTEAFF.